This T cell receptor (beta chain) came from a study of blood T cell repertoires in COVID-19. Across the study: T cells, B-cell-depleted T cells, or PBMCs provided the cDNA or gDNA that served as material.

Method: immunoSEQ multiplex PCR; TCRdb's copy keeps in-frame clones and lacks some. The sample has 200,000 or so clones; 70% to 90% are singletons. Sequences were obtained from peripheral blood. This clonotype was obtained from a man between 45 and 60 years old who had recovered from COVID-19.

The CDR3 DNA is TGTGCCAGCAGACGGGGACTAGACACCCAGCAGTACTTC. The encoded protein is CASRRGLDTQQYF. The chain employs TRBV28 and TRBJ2-7, with TRBD2 matching over 8 bases. Germline V CDR1 and CDR2: MDHEN, SYDVKM. The CDR3 spans 13 residues. V gave up 6 bases and J gave up 8 bases; unmatched junction bases: 9.